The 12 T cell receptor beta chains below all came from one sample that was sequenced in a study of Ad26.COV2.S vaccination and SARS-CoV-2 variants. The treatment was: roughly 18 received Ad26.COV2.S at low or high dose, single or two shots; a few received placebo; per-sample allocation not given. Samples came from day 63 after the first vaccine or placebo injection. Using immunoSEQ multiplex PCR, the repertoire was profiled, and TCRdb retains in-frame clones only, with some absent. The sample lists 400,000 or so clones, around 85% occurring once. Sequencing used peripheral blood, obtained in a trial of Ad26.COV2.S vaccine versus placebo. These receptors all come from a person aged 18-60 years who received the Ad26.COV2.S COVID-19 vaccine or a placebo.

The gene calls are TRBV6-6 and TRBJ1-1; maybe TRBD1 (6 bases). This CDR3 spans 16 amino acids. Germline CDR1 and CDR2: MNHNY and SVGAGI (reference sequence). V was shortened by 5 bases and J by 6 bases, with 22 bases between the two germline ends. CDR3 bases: TGTGCCAGCAGTAAAACGACCGGGACAAGATTATCTGAAGCTTTCTTT. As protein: CASSKTTGTRLSEAFF.

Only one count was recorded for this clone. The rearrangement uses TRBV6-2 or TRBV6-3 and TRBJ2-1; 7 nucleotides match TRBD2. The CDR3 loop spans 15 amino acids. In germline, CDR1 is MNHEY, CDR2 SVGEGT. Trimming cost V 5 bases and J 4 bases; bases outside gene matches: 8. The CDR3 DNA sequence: TGTGCCAGCAGTCCAACTAGCGACGTATACAATGAGCAGTTCTTC. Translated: CASSPTSDVYNEQFF.

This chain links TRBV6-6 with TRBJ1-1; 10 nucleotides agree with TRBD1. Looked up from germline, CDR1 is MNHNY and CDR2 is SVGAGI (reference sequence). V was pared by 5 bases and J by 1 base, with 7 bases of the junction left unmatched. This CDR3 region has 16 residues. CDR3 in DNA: TGTGCCAGCAGTCGAAGACAGGGGGCTAGGAACACTGAAGCTTTCTTT. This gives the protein CASSRRQGARNTEAFF.

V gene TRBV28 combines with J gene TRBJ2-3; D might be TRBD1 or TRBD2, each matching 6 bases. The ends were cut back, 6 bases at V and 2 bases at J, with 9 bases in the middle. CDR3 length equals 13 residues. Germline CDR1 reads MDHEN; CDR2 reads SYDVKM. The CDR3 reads CASRGGPTDTQYF. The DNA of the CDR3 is TGTGCCAGCAGAGGGGGGCCCACAGATACGCAGTATTTT.

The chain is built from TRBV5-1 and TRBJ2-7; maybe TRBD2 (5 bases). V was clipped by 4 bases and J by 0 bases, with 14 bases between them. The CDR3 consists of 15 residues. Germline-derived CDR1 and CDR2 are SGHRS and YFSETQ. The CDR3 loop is CASSANPGSSYEQYF. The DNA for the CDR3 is TGCGCCAGCAGCGCCAACCCGGGGAGCTCCTACGAGCAGTACTTC. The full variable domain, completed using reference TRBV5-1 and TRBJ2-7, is KAGVTQTPRYLIKTRGQQVTLSCSPISGHRSVSWYQQTPGQGLQFLFEYFSETQRNKGNFPGRFSGRQFSNSRSEMNVSTLELGDSALYLCASSANPGSSYEQYFGPGTRLTVT.

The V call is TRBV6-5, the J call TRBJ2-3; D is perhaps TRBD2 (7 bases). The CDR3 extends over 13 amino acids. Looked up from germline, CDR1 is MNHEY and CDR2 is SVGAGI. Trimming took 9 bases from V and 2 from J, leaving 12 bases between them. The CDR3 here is CASGGGPTDTQYF. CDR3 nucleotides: TGTGCCAGTGGGGGGGGGCCCACAGATACGCAGTATTTT.

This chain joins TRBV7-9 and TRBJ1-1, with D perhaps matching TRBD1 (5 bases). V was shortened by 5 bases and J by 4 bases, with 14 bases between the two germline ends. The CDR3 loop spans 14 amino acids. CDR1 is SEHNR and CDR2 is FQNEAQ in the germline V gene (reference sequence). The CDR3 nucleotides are TGTGCCAGCAGCCCTCTATGGGGGGGCACTGAAGCTTTCTTT. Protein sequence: CASSPLWGGTEAFF.

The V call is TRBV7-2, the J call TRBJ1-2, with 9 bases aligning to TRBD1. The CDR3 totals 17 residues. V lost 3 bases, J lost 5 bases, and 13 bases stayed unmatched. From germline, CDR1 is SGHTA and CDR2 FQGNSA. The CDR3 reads CASSFPKAYGTGYGYTF. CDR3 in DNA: TGTGCCAGCAGCTTCCCGAAGGCTTACGGGACAGGGTATGGCTACACCTTC.

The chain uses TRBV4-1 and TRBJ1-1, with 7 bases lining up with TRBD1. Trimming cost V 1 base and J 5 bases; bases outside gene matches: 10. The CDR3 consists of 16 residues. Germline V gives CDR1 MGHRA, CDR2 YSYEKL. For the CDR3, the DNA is TGCGCCAGCAGCCAAGCAGGAAGGGGGCGGTGGACTGAAGCTTTCTTT. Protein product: CASSQAGRGRWTEAFF.

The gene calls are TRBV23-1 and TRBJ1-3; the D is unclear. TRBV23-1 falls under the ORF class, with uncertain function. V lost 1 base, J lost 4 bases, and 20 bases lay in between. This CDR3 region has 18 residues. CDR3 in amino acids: CASSQWPPLKPDGNTIYF. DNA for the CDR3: TGCGCCAGCAGTCAATGGCCACCGCTTAAACCGGACGGAAACACCATATATTTT.

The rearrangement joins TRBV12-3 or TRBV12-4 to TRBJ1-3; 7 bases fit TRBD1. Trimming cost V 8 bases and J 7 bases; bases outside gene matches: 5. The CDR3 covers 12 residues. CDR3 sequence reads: CASASQGNTIYF. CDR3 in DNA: TGTGCCAGCGCATCACAGGGGAACACCATATATTTT.

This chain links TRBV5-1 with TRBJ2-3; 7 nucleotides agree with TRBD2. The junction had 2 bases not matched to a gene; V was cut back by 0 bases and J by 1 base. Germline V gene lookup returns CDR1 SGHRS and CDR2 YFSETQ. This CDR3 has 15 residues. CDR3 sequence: CASSLGSGGTDTQYF. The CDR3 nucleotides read TGCGCCAGCAGCTTGGGGAGCGGGGGCACAGATACGCAGTATTTT.